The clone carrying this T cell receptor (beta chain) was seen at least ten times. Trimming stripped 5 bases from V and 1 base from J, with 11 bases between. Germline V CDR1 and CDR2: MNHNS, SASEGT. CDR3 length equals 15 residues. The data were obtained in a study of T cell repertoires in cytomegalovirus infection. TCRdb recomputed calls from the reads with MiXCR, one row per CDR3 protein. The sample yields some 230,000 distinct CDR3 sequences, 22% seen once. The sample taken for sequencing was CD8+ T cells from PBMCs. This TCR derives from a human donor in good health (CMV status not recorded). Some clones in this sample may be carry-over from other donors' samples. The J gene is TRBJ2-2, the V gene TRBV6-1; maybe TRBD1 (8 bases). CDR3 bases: TGTGCCAGCAGTAGCGGGACAGGGAACACCGGGGAGCTGTTTTTT. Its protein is CASSSGTGNTGELFF.